This T cell receptor beta chain is from a study of CD8 T cells in Susac syndrome. The V end lost 0 bases, the J end lost 5 bases, and 5 bases lay between the germline ends. The CDR3 runs to 12 residues. In germline, CDR1 is DFQATT, CDR2 SNEGSKA (reference sequence). It was with random hexamers that 0.5 to 1 ug RNA was reverse transcribed. TCRdb itself ran the immunoSEQ multiplex PCR reads through MiXCR, one entry per CDR3 protein. Of 65,000 to 95,000 distinct CDR3 sequences in the sample, around 94% were seen once. The gene calls are TRBV20-1 and TRBJ2-1, with D unclear. This sequence originates from a human donor with Susac syndrome. The sequencing sample was made of CD8+ T cells from PBMCs. CDR3 in amino acids: CSAREYHNEQFF. CDR3 DNA sequence: TGCAGTGCTAGAGAATACCACAATGAGCAGTTCTTC.